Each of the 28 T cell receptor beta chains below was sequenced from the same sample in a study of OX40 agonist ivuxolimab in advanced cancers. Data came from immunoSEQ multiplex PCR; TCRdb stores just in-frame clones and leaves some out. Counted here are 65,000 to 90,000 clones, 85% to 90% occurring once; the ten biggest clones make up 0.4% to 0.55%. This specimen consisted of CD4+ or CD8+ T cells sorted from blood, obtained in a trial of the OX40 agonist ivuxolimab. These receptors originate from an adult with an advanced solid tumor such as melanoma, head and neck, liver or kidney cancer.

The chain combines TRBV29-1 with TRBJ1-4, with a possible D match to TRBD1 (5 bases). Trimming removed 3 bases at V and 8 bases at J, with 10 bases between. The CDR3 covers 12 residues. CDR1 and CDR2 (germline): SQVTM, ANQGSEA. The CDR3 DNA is TGCAGCGTTGAGGGGACGTCGGAAAAACTGTTTTTT. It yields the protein CSVEGTSEKLFF.

As DNA, the CDR3 is TGCGCCAGCAGAAGGGTGGCAGGGGGTACCTACAATGAGCAGTTCTTC. Its protein product is CASRRVAGGTYNEQFF. The chain is built from TRBV5-1 and TRBJ2-1, with 7 bases aligning to TRBD1. The CDR3 runs to 16 residues. CDR1 and CDR2 from the germline V gene are SGHRS and YFSETQ. The J segment lost 2 bases and the V segment lost 5 bases, leaving 10 bases of the junction unmatched.

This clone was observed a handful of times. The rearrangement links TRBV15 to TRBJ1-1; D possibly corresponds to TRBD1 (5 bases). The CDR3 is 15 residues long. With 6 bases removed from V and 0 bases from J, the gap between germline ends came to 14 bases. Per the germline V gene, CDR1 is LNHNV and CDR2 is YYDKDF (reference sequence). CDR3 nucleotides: TGTGCCACCAGAAGCAATTGGGGGTTGAACACTGAAGCTTTCTTT. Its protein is CATRSNWGLNTEAFF.

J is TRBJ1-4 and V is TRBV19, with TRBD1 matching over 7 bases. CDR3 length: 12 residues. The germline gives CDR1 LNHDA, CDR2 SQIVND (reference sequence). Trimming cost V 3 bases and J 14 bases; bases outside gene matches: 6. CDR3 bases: TGTGCCAGTAGTATCGGGGCCAGGGGGCTGTTTTTT. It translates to CASSIGARGLFF.

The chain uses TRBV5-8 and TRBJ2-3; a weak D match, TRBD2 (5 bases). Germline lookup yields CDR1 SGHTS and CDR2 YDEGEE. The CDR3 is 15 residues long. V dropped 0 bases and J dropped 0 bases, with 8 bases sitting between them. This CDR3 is CASSLGGGSTDTQYF. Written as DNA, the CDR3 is TGTGCCAGCAGCTTGGGTGGCGGGAGCACAGATACGCAGTATTTT.

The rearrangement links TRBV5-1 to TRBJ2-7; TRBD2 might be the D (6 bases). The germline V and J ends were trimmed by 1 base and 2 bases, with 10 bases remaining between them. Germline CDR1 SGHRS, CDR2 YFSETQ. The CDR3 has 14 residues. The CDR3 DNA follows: TGCGCCAGCAGCTTGTTTGCGGGGACCTACGAGCAGTACTTC. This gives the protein CASSLFAGTYEQYF. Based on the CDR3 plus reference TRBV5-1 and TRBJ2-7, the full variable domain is KAGVTQTPRYLIKTRGQQVTLSCSPISGHRSVSWYQQTPGQGLQFLFEYFSETQRNKGNFPGRFSGRQFSNSRSEMNVSTLELGDSALYLCASSLFAGTYEQYFGPGTRLTVT.

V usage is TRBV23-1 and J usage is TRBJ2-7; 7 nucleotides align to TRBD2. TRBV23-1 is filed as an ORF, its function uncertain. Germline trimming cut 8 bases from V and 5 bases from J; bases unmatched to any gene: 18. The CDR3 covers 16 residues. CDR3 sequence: CASGPFGGGPVHEQYF. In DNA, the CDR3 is TGCGCCAGCGGCCCCTTCGGGGGAGGGCCTGTCCACGAGCAGTACTTC.

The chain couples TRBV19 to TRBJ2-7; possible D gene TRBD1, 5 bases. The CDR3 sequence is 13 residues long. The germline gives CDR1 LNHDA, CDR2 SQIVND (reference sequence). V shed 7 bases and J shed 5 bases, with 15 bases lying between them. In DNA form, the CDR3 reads TGTGCCAGTACGCGTGGAAGGGGTAACGAGCAGTACTTC. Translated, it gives CASTRGRGNEQYF.

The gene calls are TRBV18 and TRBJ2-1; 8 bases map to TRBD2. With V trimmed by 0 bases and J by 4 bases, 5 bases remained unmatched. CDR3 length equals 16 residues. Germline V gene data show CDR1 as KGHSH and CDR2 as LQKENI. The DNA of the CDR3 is TGTGCCAGCTCACCACCGAGCGGGAGTGCATACAATGAGCAGTTCTTC. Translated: CASSPPSGSAYNEQFF.

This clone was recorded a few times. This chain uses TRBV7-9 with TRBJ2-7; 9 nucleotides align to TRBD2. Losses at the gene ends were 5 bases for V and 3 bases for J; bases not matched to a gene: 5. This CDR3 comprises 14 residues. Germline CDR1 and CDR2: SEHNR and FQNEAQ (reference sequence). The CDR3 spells CASSPRLADYEQYF. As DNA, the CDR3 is TGTGCCAGCAGCCCCAGACTAGCGGACTACGAGCAGTACTTC.

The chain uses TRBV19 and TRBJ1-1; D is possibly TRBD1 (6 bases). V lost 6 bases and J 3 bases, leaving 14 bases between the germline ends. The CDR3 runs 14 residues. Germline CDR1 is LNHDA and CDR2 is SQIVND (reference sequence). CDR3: CASSLGGADTEAFF. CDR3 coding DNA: TGTGCCAGTAGCCTGGGGGGCGCGGACACTGAAGCTTTCTTT.

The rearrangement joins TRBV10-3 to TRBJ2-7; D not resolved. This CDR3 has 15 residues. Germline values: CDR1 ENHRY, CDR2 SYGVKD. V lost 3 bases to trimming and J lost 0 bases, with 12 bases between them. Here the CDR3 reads CAISEGGEISYEQYF. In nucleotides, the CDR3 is TGTGCCATCAGTGAAGGCGGAGAGATCTCCTACGAGCAGTACTTC.

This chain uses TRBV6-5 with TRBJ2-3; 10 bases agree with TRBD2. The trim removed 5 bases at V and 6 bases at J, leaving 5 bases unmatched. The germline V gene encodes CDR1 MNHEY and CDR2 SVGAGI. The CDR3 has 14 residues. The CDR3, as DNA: TGTGCCAGCAGTGCGGGACTAGCGTTCGATACGCAGTATTTT. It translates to CASSAGLAFDTQYF.

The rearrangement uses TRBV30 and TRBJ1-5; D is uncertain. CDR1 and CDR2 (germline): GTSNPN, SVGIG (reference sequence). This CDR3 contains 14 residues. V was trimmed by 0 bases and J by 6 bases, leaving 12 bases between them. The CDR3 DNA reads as TGTGCCTGGAGTGTAGCTTCCCATTCTCAGCCCCAGCATTTT. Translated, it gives CAWSVASHSQPQHF.

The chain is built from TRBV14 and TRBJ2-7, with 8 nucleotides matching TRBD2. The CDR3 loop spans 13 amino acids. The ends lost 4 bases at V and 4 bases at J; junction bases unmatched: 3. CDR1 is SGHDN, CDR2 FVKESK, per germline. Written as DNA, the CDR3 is TGTGCCAGCAGCCGCGGCGGGGGGTACGAGCAGTACTTC. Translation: CASSRGGGYEQYF.

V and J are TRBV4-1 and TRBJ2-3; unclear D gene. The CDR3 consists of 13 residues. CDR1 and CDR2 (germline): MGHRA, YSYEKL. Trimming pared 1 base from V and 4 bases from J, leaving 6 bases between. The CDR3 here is CASSQVLADTQYF. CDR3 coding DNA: TGCGCCAGCAGCCAAGTTCTAGCAGATACGCAGTATTTT.

DNA for the CDR3: TGTGCCAGCAGTTCCTGGGTGGCCTCTGAAAAACTGTTTTTT. Its protein product is CASSSWVASEKLFF. The J gene is TRBJ1-4, the V gene TRBV27, with D unresolved. Trimming removed 4 bases from V and 7 bases from J, with 13 bases in between. CDR1 MNHEY and CDR2 SMNVEV come from the germline V gene (reference sequence). The CDR3 runs to 14 residues.

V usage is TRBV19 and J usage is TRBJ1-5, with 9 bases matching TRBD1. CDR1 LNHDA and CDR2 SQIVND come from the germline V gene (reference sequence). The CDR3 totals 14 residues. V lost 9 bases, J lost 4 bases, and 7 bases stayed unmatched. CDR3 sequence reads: CASRGTGSNQPQHF. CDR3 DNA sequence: TGTGCCAGCCGAGGGACAGGGTCAAATCAGCCCCAGCATTTT.

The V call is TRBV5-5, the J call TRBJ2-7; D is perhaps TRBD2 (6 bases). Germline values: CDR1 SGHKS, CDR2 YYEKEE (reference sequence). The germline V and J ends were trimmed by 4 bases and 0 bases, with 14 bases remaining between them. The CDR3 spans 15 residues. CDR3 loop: CASSRDFRTSYEQYF. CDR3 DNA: TGTGCCAGCAGCCGGGACTTTCGGACCTCCTACGAGCAGTACTTC. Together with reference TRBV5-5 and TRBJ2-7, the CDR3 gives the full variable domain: DAGVTQSPTHLIKTRGQQVTLRCSPISGHKSVSWYQQVLGQGPQFIFQYYEKEERGRGNFPDRFSARQFPNYSSELNVNALLLGDSALYLCASSRDFRTSYEQYFGPGTRLTVT.

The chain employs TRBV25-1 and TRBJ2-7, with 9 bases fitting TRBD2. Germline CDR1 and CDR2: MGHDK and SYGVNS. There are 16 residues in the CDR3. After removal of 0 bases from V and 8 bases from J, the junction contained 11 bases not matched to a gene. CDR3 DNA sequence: TGTGCCAGCAGTGAATATGGGCGGGAGGGCCCCCTCAAGCAGTACTTC. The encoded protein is CASSEYGREGPLKQYF.

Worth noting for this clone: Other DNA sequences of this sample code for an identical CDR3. In DNA, the CDR3 is TGTGCCAGCTCACCACCTTCAAGCAATGAGCAGTTCTTC. This translates into CASSPPSSNEQFF. The V and J genes are TRBV18 and TRBJ2-1; D call uncertain. This CDR3 has 13 amino acids. Germline V gene lookup returns CDR1 KGHSH and CDR2 LQKENI. Trimming took off 0 bases at V and 6 bases at J, with 6 bases between the two ends.

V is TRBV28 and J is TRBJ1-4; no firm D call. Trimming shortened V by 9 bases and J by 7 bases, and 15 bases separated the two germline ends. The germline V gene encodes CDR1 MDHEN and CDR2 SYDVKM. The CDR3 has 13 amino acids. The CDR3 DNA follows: TGTGCCAGTCTACGGGCCTCTAGTGAAAAACTGTTTTTT. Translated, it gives CASLRASSEKLFF.

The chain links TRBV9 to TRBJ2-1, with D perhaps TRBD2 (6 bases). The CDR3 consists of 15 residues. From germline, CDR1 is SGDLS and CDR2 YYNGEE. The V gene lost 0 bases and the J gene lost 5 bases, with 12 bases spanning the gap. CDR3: CASSVGVGLNNEQFF. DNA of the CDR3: TGTGCCAGCAGCGTAGGGGTGGGACTTAACAATGAGCAGTTCTTC.

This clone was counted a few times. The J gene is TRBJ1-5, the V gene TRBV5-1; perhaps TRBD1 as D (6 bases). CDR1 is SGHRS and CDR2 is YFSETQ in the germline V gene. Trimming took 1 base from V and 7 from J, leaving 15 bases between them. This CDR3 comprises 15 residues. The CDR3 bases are TGCGCCAGCAGCTTGATGGGGGCGAGGGACCAGCCCCAGCATTTT. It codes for CASSLMGARDQPQHF. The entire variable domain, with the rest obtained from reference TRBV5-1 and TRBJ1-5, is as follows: KAGVTQTPRYLIKTRGQQVTLSCSPISGHRSVSWYQQTPGQGLQFLFEYFSETQRNKGNFPGRFSGRQFSNSRSEMNVSTLELGDSALYLCASSLMGARDQPQHFGDGTRLSIL.

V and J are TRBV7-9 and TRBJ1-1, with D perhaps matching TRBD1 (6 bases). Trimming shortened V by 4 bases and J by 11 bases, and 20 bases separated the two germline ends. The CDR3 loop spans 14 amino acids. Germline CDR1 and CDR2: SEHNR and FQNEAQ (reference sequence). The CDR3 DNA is TGTGCCAGCAGCTCTCAGACAGGTCGTTTCACGGCTTTCTTT. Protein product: CASSSQTGRFTAFF.

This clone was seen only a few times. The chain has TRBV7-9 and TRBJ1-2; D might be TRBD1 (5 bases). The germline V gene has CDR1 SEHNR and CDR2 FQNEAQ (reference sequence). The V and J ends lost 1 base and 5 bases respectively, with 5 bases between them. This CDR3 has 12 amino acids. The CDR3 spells CASSLGTYGYTF. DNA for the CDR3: TGTGCCAGCAGCTTAGGGACATATGGCTACACCTTC. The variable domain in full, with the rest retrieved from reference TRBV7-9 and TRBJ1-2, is DTGVSQNPRHKITKRGQNVTFRCDPISEHNRLYWYRQTLGQGPEFLTYFQNEAQLEKSRLLSDRFSAERPKGSFSTLEIQRTEQGDSAMYLCASSLGTYGYTFGSGTRLTVV.

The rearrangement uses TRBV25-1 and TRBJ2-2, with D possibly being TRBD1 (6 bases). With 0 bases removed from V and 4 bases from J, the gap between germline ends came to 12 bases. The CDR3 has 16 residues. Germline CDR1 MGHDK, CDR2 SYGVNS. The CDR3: CASSEYIAGVTGELFF. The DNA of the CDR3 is TGTGCCAGCAGTGAATATATCGCAGGGGTCACCGGGGAGCTGTTTTTT. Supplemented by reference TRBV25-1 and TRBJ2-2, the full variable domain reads EADIYQTPRYLVIGTGKKITLECSQTMGHDKMYWYQQDPGMELHLIHYSYGVNSTEKGDLSSESTVSRIRTEHFPLTLESARPSHTSQYLCASSEYIAGVTGELFFGEGSRLTVL.

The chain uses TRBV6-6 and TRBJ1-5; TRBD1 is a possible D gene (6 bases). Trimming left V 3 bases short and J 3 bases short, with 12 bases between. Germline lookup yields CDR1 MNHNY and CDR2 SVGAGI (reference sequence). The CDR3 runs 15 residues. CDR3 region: CASSYLAGVNQPQHF. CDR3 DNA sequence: TGTGCCAGCAGTTATCTGGCAGGGGTCAATCAGCCCCAGCATTTT.